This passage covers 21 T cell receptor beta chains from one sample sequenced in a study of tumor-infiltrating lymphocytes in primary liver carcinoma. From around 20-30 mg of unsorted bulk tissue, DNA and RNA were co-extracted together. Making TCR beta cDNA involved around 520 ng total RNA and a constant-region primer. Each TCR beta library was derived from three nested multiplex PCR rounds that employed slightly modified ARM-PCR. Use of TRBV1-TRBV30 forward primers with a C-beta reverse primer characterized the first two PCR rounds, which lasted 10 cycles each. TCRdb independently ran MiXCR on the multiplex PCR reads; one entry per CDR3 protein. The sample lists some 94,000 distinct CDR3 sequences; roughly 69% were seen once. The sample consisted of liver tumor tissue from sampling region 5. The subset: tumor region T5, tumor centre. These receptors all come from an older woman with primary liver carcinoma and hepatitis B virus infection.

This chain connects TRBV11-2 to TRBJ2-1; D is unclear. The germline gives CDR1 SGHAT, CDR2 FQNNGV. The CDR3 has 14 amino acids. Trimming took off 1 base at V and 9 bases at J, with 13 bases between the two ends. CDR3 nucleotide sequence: TGTGCCAGCAGCTTAGGGCTAGTCTTCAGTGAGCAGTTCTTC. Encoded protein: CASSLGLVFSEQFF.

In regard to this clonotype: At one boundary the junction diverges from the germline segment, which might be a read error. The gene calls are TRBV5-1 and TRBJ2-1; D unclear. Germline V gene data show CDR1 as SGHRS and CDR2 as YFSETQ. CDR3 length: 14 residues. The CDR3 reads CVSSLGGPYNEQFF. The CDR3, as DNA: TGCGTCAGCAGCTTAGGCGGCCCCTACAATGAGCAGTTCTTC.

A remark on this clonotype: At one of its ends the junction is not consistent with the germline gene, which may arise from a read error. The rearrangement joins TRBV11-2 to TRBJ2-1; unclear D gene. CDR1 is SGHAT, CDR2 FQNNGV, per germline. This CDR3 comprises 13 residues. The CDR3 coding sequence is TGTGTCAGCGTCCGCCAACGAAATAATGAGCAGTTCTTC. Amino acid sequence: CVSVRQRNNEQFF.

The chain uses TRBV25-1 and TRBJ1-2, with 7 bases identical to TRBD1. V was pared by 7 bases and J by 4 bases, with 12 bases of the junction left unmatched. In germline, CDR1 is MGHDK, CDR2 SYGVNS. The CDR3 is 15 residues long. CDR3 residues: CASTQRQGGIYGYTF. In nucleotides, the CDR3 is TGTGCCAGCACGCAGAGACAAGGGGGCATCTATGGCTACACCTTC.

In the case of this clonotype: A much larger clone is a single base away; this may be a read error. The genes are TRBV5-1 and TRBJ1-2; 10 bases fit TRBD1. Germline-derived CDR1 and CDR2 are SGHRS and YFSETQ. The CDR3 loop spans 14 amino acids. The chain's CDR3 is CASSFTGTGDGHTF. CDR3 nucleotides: TGCGCCAGCAGCTTCACCGGGACAGGGGATGGCCACACCTTC. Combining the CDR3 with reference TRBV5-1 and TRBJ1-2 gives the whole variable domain KAGVTQTPRYLIKTRGQQVTLSCSPISGHRSVSWYQQTPGQGLQFLFEYFSETQRNKGNFPGRFSGRQFSNSRSEMNVSTLELGDSALYLCASSFTGTGDGHTFGSGTRLTVV.

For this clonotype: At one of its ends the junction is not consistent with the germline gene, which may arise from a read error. CDR3 nucleotides: TGCGCCAGCAGGAACAGCGGGGACACTGAAGCTTTCTTT. Amino acids: CASRNSGDTEAFF. V gene TRBV28 combines with J gene TRBJ1-1; D gene unclear. Germline V gene lookup returns CDR1 MDHEN and CDR2 SYDVKM. There are 13 residues in the CDR3.

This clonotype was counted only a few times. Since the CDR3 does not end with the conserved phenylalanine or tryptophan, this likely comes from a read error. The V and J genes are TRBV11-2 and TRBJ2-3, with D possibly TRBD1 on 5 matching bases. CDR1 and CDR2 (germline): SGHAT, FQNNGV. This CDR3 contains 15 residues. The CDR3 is CVSSLDAGSTNTQYS. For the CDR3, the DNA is TGTGTCAGCAGCTTAGATGCAGGGTCCACAAATACGCAGTATTCT.

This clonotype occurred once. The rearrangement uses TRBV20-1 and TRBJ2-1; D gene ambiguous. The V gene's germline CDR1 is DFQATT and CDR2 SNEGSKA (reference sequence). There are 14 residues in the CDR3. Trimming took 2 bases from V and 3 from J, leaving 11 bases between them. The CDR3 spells CSARPSRNYNEQFF. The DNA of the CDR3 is TGCAGTGCTAGACCTTCCAGAAACTACAATGAGCAGTTCTTC.

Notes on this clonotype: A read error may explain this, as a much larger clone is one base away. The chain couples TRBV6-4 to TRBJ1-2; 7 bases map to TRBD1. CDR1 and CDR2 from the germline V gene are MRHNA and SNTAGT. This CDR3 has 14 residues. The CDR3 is CPSSQTGSGYGYTF. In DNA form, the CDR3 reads TGTCCCAGCAGTCAGACAGGGTCTGGCTATGGCTACACCTTC.

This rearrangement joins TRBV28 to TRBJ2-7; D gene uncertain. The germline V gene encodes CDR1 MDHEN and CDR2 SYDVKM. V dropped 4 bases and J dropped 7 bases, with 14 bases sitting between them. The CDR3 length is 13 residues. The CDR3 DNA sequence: TGTGCCAGCAGTTCCGGTAACGTGTGGGAGCAGTACTTC. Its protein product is CASSSGNVWEQYF.

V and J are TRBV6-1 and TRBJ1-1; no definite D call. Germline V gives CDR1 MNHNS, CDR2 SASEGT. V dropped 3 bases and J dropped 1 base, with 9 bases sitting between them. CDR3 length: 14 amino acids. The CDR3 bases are TGTGCCAGCAGTGAGGCTGGGTCGAACACTGAAGCTTTCTTT. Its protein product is CASSEAGSNTEAFF.

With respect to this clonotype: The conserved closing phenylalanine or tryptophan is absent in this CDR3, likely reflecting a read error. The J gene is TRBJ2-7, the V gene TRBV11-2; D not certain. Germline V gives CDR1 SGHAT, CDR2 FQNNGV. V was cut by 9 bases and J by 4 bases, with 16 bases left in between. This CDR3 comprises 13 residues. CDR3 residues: CASNFMGRYEQYI. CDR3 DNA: TGTGCCAGTAACTTCATGGGTCGGTACGAGCAGTACATC.

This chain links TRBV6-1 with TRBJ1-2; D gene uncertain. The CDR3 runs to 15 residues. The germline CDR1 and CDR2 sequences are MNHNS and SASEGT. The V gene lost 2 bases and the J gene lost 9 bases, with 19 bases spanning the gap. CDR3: CASSESVGMGGRYTF. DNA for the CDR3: TGTGCCAGCAGTGAAAGTGTAGGAATGGGTGGCCGCTACACCTTC.

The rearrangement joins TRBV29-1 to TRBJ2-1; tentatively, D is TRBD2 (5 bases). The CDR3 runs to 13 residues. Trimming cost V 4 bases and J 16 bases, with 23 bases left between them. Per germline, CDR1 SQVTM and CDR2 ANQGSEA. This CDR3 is CSVGGSSHNEYFF. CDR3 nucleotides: TGCAGCGTTGGTGGGAGCTCCCACAATGAGTACTTCTTC.

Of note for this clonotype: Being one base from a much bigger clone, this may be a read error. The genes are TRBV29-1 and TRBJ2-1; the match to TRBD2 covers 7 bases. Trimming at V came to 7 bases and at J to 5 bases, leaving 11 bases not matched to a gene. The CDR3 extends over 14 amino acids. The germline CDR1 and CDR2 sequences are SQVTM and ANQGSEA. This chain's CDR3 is CSAFFGGRDNEQFF. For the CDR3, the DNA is TGCAGCGCTTTTTTTGGGGGGAGGGACAATGAGCAGTTCTTC.

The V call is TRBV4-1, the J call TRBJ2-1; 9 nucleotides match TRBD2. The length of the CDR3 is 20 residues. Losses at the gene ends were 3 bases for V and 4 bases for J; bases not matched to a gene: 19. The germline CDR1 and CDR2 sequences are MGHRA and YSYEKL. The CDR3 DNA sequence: TGCGCCAGCAGCCACGCCGGTATGACTAGCGGAGTAAGGGGGTACAATGAGCAGTTCTTC. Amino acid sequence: CASSHAGMTSGVRGYNEQFF.

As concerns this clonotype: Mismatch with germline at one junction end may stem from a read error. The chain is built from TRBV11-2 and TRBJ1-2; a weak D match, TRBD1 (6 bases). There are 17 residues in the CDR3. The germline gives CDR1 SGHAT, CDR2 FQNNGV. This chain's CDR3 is CASILDPGQSINYGYTF. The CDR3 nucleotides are TGTGCCAGCATCTTAGACCCCGGACAGAGTATTAATTATGGCTACACCTTC.

This CDR3 is CASSRPYSPLHF. DNA for the CDR3: TGTGCCAGCAGCAGACCGTATTCACCCCTCCACTTT. The chain joins TRBV28 to TRBJ1-6; no firm D call. Trimming removed 6 bases from V and 8 bases from J, with 8 bases in between. CDR3 length: 12 amino acids. Germline values: CDR1 MDHEN, CDR2 SYDVKM.

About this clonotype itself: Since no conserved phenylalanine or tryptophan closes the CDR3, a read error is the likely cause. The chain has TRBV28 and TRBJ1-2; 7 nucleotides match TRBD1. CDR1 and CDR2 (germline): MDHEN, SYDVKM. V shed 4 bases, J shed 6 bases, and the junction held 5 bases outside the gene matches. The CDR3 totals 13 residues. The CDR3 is CASSSAGGHGYTS. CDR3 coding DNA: TGTGCCAGCAGTTCGGCAGGGGGGCATGGCTACACCTCC.

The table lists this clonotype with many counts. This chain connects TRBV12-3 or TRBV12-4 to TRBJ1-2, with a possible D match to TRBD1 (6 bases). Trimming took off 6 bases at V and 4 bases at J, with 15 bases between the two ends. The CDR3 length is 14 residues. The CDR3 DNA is TGTGCCAGCAGGACCCGGGACAACGCCTATGGCTACACCTTC. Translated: CASRTRDNAYGYTF.

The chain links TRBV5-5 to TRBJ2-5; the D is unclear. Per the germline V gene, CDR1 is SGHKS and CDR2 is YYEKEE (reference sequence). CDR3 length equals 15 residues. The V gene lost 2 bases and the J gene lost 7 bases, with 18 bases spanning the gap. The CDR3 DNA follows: TGTGCCAGCAGCTTCACTGGTAGGGCCCCCGGGACCCAGTACTTC. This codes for CASSFTGRAPGTQYF. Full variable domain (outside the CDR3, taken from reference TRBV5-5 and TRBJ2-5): DAGVTQSPTHLIKTRGQQVTLRCSPISGHKSVSWYQQVLGQGPQFIFQYYEKEERGRGNFPDRFSARQFPNYSSELNVNALLLGDSALYLCASSFTGRAPGTQYFGPGTRLLVL.